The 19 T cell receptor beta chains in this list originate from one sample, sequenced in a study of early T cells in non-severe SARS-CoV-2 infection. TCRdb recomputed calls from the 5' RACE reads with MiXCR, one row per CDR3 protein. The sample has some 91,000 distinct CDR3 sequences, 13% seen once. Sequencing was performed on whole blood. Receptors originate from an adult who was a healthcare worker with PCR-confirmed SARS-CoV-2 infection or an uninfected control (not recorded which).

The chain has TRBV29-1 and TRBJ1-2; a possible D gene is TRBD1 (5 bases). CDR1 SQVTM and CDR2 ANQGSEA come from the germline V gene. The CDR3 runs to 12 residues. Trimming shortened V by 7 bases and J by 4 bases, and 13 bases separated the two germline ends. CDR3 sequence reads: CSAMDTAYGYTF. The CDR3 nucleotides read TGCAGCGCCATGGACACGGCCTATGGCTACACCTTC.

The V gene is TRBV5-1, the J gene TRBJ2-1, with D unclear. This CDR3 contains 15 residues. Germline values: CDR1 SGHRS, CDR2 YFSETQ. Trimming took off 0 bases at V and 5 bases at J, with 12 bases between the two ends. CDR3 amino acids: CASSLVVGRDNEQFF. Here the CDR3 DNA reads TGCGCCAGCAGCTTGGTAGTAGGAAGGGACAATGAGCAGTTCTTC.

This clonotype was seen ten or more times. The CDR3 sequence: CAISPNSDSGNTIYF. DNA for the CDR3: TGTGCCATCAGCCCCAACTCGGACTCTGGAAACACCATATATTTT. The rearrangement links TRBV6-6 to TRBJ1-3; D remains unclear. This CDR3 has 15 amino acids. The ends were cut back, 10 bases at V and 0 bases at J, with 16 bases in the middle. Germline CDR1 is MNHNY and CDR2 is SVGAGI (reference sequence).

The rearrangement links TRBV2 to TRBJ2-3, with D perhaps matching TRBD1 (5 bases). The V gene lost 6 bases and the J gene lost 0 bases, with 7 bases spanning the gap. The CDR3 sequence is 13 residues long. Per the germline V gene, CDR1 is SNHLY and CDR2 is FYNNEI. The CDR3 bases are TGTGCCAGCAGAAAGGGGAGCACAGATACGCAGTATTTT. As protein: CASRKGSTDTQYF.

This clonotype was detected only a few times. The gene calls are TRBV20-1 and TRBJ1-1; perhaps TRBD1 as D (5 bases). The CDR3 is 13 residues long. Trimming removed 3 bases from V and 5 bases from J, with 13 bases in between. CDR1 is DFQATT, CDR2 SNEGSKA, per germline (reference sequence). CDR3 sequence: CSASREEWTEAFF. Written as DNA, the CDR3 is TGCAGTGCTAGCAGGGAGGAGTGGACTGAAGCTTTCTTT.

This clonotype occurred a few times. This CDR3 is CATTPVVYQETQYF. CDR3 nucleotides: TGTGCCACCACACCAGTAGTCTACCAAGAGACCCAGTACTTC. This chain joins TRBV7-9 and TRBJ2-5; D is ambiguous. The CDR3 extends over 14 amino acids. Trimming stripped 10 bases from V and 0 bases from J, with 15 bases between. CDR1 SEHNR and CDR2 FQNEAQ come from the germline V gene (reference sequence). The variable domain in full, completed from reference TRBV7-9 and TRBJ2-5, reads DTGVSQNPRHKITKRGQNVTFRCDPISEHNRLYWYRQTLGQGPEFLTYFQNEAQLEKSRLLSDRFSAERPKGSFSTLEIQRTEQGDSAMYLCATTPVVYQETQYFGPGTRLLVL.

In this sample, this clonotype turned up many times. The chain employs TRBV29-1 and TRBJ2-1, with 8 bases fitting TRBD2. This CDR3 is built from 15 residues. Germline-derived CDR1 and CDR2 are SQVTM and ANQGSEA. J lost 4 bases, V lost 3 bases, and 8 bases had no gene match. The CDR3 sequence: CSVEPGLAAYNEQFF. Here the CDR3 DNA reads TGCAGCGTTGAGCCCGGACTAGCTGCTTACAATGAGCAGTTCTTC.

CDR3 nucleotides: TGTGCCAGCAGCTTAGAAGAGCGGGGAAAGAACAATGAGCAGTTCTTC. Translation: CASSLEERGKNNEQFF. The gene calls are TRBV7-9 and TRBJ2-1, with 7 positions matching TRBD2. Germline V gene lookup returns CDR1 SEHNR and CDR2 FQNEAQ (reference sequence). The length of the CDR3 is 16 residues. V lost 1 base to trimming and J lost 5 bases; unmatched junction nucleotides: 8.

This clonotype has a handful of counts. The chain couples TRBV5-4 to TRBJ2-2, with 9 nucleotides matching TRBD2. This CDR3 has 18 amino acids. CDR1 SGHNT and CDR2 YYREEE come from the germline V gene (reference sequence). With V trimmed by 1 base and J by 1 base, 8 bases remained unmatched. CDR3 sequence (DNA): TGTGCCAGCAGCTTGCGAGGGGGACTAGCAGGGAACACCGGGGAGCTGTTTTTT. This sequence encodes CASSLRGGLAGNTGELFF.

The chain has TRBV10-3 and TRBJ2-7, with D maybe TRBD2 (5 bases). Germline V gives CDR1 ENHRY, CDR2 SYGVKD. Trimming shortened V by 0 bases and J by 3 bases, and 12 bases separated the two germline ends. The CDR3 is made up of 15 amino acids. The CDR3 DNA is TGTGCCATCAGTGAGTCTTCGGGGATGGGCTACGAGCAGTACTTC. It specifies CAISESSGMGYEQYF.

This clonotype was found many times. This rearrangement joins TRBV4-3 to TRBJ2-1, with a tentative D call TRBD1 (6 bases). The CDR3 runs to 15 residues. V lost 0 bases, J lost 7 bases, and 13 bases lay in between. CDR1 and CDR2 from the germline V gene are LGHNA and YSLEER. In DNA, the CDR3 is TGCGCCAGCAGCCAAGAAGTAACAGGGTCGAATGAGCAGTTCTTC. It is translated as CASSQEVTGSNEQFF.

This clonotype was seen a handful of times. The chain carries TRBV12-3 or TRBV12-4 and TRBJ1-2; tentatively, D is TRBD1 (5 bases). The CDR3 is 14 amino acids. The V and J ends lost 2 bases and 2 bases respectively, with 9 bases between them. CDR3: CASSLRWGNYGYTF. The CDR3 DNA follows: TGTGCCAGCAGTTTAAGGTGGGGGAACTATGGCTACACCTTC.

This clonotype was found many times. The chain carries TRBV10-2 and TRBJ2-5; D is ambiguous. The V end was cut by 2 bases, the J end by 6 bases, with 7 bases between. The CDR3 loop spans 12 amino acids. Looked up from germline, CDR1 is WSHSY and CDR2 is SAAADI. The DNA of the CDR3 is TGCGCCAGCAGTGAGAGTCACCAGACCCAGTACTTC. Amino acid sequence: CASSESHQTQYF.

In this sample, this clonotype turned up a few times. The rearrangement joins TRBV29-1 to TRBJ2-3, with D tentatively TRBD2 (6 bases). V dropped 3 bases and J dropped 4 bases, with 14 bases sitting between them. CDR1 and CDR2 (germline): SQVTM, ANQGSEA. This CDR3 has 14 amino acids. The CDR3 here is CSVDGRGGPDTQYF. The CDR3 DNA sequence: TGCAGCGTTGACGGTAGGGGAGGCCCAGATACGCAGTATTTT.

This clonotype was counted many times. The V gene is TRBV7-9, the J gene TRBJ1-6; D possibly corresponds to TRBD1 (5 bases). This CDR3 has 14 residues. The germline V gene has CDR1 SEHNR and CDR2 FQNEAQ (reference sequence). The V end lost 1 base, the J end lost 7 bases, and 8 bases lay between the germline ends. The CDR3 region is CASSLGAGNSPLHF. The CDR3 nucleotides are TGTGCCAGCAGCTTAGGGGCAGGGAATTCACCCCTCCACTTT.

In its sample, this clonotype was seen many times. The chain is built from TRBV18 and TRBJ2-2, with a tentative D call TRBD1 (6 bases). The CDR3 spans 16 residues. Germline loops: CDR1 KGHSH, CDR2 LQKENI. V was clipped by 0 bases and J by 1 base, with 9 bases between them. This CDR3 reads CASSPPGRGNTGELFF. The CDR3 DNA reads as TGTGCCAGCTCACCACCTGGCAGGGGGAACACCGGGGAGCTGTTTTTT.

CDR3 residues: CSASTGDNYEQYF. The CDR3 coding sequence is TGCAGTGCTAGTACAGGGGATAACTACGAGCAGTACTTC. The V and J genes are TRBV20-1 and TRBJ2-7; 7 nucleotides line up with TRBD1. After removal of 3 bases from V and 3 bases from J, the junction contained 5 bases not matched to a gene. This CDR3 region has 13 residues. Germline V gene data show CDR1 as DFQATT and CDR2 as SNEGSKA (reference sequence).

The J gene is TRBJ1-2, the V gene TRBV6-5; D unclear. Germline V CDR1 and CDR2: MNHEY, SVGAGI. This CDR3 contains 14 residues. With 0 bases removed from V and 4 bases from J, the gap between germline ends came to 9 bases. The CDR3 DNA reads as TGTGCCAGCAGTTACTCCTTAGGACTCTATGGCTACACCTTC. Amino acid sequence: CASSYSLGLYGYTF.

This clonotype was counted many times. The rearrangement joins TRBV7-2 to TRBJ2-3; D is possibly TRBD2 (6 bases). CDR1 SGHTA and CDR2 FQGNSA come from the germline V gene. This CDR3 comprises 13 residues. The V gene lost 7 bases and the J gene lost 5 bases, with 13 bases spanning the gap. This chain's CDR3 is CASNWGDLDTQYF. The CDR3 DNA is TGTGCCAGCAACTGGGGGGATCTAGATACGCAGTATTTT.